This T cell receptor (beta chain) originates from a study of multiple sclerosis patients with progressive multifocal leukoencephalopathy (dated by TCRdb to between 2018 and 2021). In the study overall: The study examined peripheral T and B cells of MS patients who developed PML (4 under natalizumab, 1 after alemtuzumab) and treated patients who did not. Two patients on natalizumab who later developed PML were tracked over time from before therapy, through 6 and 12 months, up to PML onset. The goal was to find JC virus-specific or public T-cell expansions that arose at the time of PML onset. What the authors observed across the whole study: TRB clones with frequency above 0.5% were observed only in PML patients, but the clones expanded at PML onset were found to be already present before and during natalizumab therapy. Only peripheral blood was analyzed, although cerebrospinal fluid or brain lymphocytes might be more informative for natalizumab-associated PML. At the time PML developed, no common TRBV or TRBJ gene usage or preferential TRBV-TRBJ pairings were detected. Because the cohort was small and descriptive, it remained unclear whether the findings reflect JC virus infection or general immunocompromise. In most PML patients, lower normalized Shannon entropy suggested less diverse TRB repertoires, while the natalizumab-treated controls had values close to 1.

The time point label corresponds to: time of PML onset. The treatment or condition label of this sample denotes: on natalizumab therapy at sampling. PML diagnosis was based on clinical and MRI findings and was confirmed by detection of JC virus DNA in cerebrospinal fluid. In the natalizumab-treated patients, PML developed after between about 16 and 56 months of natalizumab therapy. Every listed patient had received interferon beta before, and every PML patient was female. At the time of PML onset, T3 blood samples were collected. Ficoll-Hypaque density gradient centrifugation was used to isolate peripheral blood mononuclear cells. The immunoSEQ two-step multiplex PCR at survey-level depth was used to amplify TRB CDR3 regions from genomic DNA. To estimate template counts and remove amplification bias, each PCR was spiked with synthetic inline TR CDR3 controls covering all V-J pairings. Reads went through processing to reduce amplification and sequencing bias, and quantification was done against synthetic TR CDR3 analogs. As for the original processing: In ImmunoSEQ Analyzer, raw data were processed so that out-of-frame sequences and CDR3s with stop codons were removed, with gene names following IMGT nomenclature. Repertoire diversity was summarized as normalized Shannon entropy, defined as 1 minus Pielou's evenness. TRB sequences were considered identical only when V gene, J gene and CDR3 were shared. Public PML clonotypes were CDR3s shared by two or more PML-onset samples but absent earlier, in controls, and in public databases. Position-by-position CDR3 amino acid composition was analyzed in Skylign with the observed count method. This immuneACCESS table, as held by TCRdb, lists in-frame sequences with V and J called but not all clones. Of the missing ones, under half trace to an unresolved V gene in checked studies; the others have no known cause. The V and J calls and clone size were taken over from that table, and D and trimming were inferred from the DNA. This sample gives 30,000 or so clones in total; more than 80% of them show up just once. The top ten hold 12% of the sample.

Comment on this clone: Its antigen has not been determined. Per-base qualities were not stored, and no clone one base away is much larger.

This specimen was PBMCs, taken from a patient treated with natalizumab. The sequence was obtained from a woman aged 25 to 39 with progressive multifocal leukoencephalopathy.

The nucleotide sequence is given as TGCGCCAGCACCCGTACAGGGGGCGCCAACAATGAGCAGTTCTTC. It translates to CASTRTGGANNEQFF. This sequence uses TRBV5-1 and TRBJ2-1; 9 bases in the middle match TRBD1. Counted from cysteine to phenylalanine, this CDR3 has 15 amino acids. The entry retains the CDR3 DNA only, 45 bases that are in frame from base 1. Germline trimming amounts to 6 bases on V and 5 bases on J, with 9 as the count of junction bases outside the gene matches. The germline V gene sets CDR1 to SGHRS and CDR2 to YFSETQ.